This paragraph reports one T cell receptor (beta chain). This record belongs to a study of early T cells in non-severe SARS-CoV-2 infection. Study overall: Chains were unpaired, as sequencing was done on bulk RNA from unsorted whole blood.

Unique molecular identifiers were affixed to single, distinct cDNA molecules. From the 5' RACE reads, TCRdb called clonotypes with MiXCR, one entry per CDR3 protein. The top ten hold roughly 1.2% of the sample, which has about 61,000 distinct CDR3 sequences, around 12% seen once. The clonotype was recovered from an adult who was a healthcare worker with PCR-confirmed SARS-CoV-2 infection or an uninfected control (not recorded which). The donor label of this sample is uncertain. The material was whole blood, obtained at baseline.

The CDR3 region is CASSNPREKLFF. The CDR3 DNA sequence: TGTGCCAGCAGTAACCCCCGTGAAAAACTGTTTTTT. The chain carries TRBV25-1 and TRBJ1-4; no firm D call. CDR3 length: 12 residues. V lost 5 bases, J lost 7 bases, and 8 bases lay in between. Per germline, CDR1 MGHDK and CDR2 SYGVNS.